The 4 T cell receptor beta chains presented below share a single source sample, sequenced in a study of blood T cell repertoires in COVID-19 (TCRdb year 2020). Library preparation employed the immunoSEQ multiplex PCR assay. The source is immuneACCESS, and TCRdb retained only in-frame sequences with V and J called. Part of the clones is not carried over; for the studies checked, unresolved V genes explain less than half of this, and the remainder is unexplained. In this sample the table shows approximately 200,000 clones, roughly 80% of which occur a single time. In total, the top ten clones hold roughly 5.1% of the sample. Sequenced input: peripheral blood. These receptors originate from a woman aged 30 to 39 with acute or convalescent COVID-19.

The chain employs TRBV19 and TRBJ1-1, with 9 positions matching TRBD1. Germline CDR1 and CDR2: LNHDA and SQIVND (reference sequence). Trimming cost V 7 bases and J 0 bases; bases outside gene matches: 9. The CDR3 runs to 16 residues. The CDR3 sequence is CASTRDRVNMNTEAFF. CDR3 sequence (DNA): TGTGCCAGTACCAGGGACAGGGTCAACATGAACACTGAAGCTTTCTTT.

This chain uses TRBV14 with TRBJ1-4, with D tentatively TRBD1 (5 bases). The CDR3 has 18 amino acids. Germline V lookup: CDR1 SGHDN, CDR2 FVKESK. The V and J ends lost 4 bases and 0 bases respectively, with 18 bases between them. The chain's CDR3 is CASSPREGWESTNEKLFF. The DNA of the CDR3 is TGTGCCAGCAGCCCTCGGGAGGGGTGGGAATCAACTAATGAAAAACTGTTTTTT.

This sequence joins TRBV6-2 or TRBV6-3 and TRBJ1-2; the D gene is possibly TRBD1 (6 bases). Deletions cut 5 bases from V and 4 bases from J, with 14 bases between. The germline CDR1 and CDR2 sequences are MNHEY and SVGEGT. The CDR3 sequence is 14 residues long. This chain's CDR3 is CASSPFGDTYGYTF. CDR3 nucleotide sequence: TGTGCCAGCAGTCCCTTCGGGGACACCTATGGCTACACCTTC.

The rearrangement joins TRBV20-1 to TRBJ1-4, with D perhaps TRBD1 (6 bases). V lost 0 bases, J lost 16 bases, and 12 bases lay in between. This CDR3 contains 11 residues. Germline V gene sequence: CDR1 DFQATT, CDR2 SNEGSKA (reference sequence). CDR3 sequence: CSARDGKGGFF. The CDR3 DNA sequence: TGCAGTGCTAGAGATGGAAAAGGGGGGTTTTTT.